The 18 T cell receptor beta chains given below trace back to one sample, sequenced in a study of T cell repertoires in cytomegalovirus infection. Each CDR3 protein gets one entry after TCRdb re-called the reads with MiXCR. The data hold 250,000 to 300,000 distinct CDR3 sequences, with over 15% observed a single time. Sequencing used CD8+ T cells from PBMCs. These receptors all come from a human donor in good health (CMV status not recorded). Some clones in this sample may be carry-over from other donors' samples.

This chain joins TRBV10-3 and TRBJ1-1; tentative D call: TRBD1 (5 bases). Germline lookup yields CDR1 ENHRY and CDR2 SYGVKD. Trimming took 7 bases from V and 4 from J, leaving 10 bases between them. The CDR3 spans 12 residues. Here the CDR3 reads CAITAGGTEAFF. The CDR3, as DNA: TGTGCCATCACTGCGGGGGGCACTGAAGCTTTCTTT.

This clonotype was picked up many times. The rearrangement joins TRBV7-6 to TRBJ2-7; D might be TRBD1 (8 bases). Trimming pared 7 bases from V and 2 bases from J, leaving 30 bases between. CDR3 size: 19 residues. The germline CDR1 and CDR2 sequences are SGHVS and FNYEAQ. The CDR3: CASTFTGGVPRPPTYEQYF. Written as DNA, the CDR3 is TGTGCCAGCACCTTTACAGGGGGGGTCCCCCGCCCTCCTACCTACGAGCAGTACTTC.

This clonotype was recorded at least ten times. The chain uses TRBV7-9 and TRBJ2-7, with 8 bases that match TRBD1. This CDR3 comprises 16 residues. Germline CDR1 SEHNR, CDR2 FQNEAQ (reference sequence). The V segment lost 6 bases and the J segment 6 bases; nucleotides outside the gene matches: 16. In DNA form, the CDR3 reads TGTGCCAGCAGAGGTATTTCCGGGACAGGAGCCAGCGAGCAGTACTTC. This sequence encodes CASRGISGTGASEQYF.

In this sample, this clonotype turned up many times. J is TRBJ1-1 and V is TRBV5-1; D unclear. The germline V and J ends were trimmed by 1 base and 0 bases, with 7 bases remaining between them. Germline assignment: CDR1 SGHRS and CDR2 YFSETQ. The CDR3 spans 14 residues. The CDR3 loop reads CASSLLGVNTEAFF. CDR3 bases: TGCGCCAGCAGCTTGCTGGGTGTGAACACTGAAGCTTTCTTT. The full variable domain, completed using reference TRBV5-1 and TRBJ1-1, is KAGVTQTPRYLIKTRGQQVTLSCSPISGHRSVSWYQQTPGQGLQFLFEYFSETQRNKGNFPGRFSGRQFSNSRSEMNVSTLELGDSALYLCASSLLGVNTEAFFGQGTRLTVV.

The chain uses TRBV2 and TRBJ1-1, with 7 bases fitting TRBD1. The V segment lost 6 bases and the J segment 4 bases; nucleotides outside the gene matches: 11. This CDR3 has 15 residues. Germline loops: CDR1 SNHLY, CDR2 FYNNEI. CDR3: CASSARQGLSTEAFF. CDR3 nucleotide sequence: TGTGCCAGCAGCGCCAGACAGGGTTTGAGCACTGAAGCTTTCTTT.

This clonotype was detected only a few times. The chain joins TRBV6-5 to TRBJ1-4; 7 bases fit TRBD1. V dropped 5 bases and J dropped 6; count of bases not matched to a gene: 9. Looked up from germline, CDR1 is MNHEY and CDR2 is SVGAGI. This CDR3 has 15 amino acids. This chain's CDR3 is CASSPHTGDYEKLFF. The CDR3 DNA follows: TGTGCCAGCAGTCCCCATACAGGGGATTATGAAAAACTGTTTTTT.

The V gene is TRBV20-1, the J gene TRBJ2-3; D possibly corresponds to TRBD1 (6 bases). Trimming took off 5 bases at V and 7 bases at J, with 13 bases between the two ends. Germline values: CDR1 DFQATT, CDR2 SNEGSKA (reference sequence). The CDR3 is 12 amino acids. As DNA, the CDR3 is TGCAGTGCTGCAGGGGAACGAAATACGCAGTATTTT. It yields the protein CSAAGERNTQYF.

This clonotype showed up just once. The gene calls are TRBV20-1 and TRBJ2-7; D unclear. Trimming left V 0 bases short and J 1 base short, with 16 bases between. The germline gives CDR1 DFQATT, CDR2 SNEGSKA (reference sequence). The CDR3 extends over 16 amino acids. The CDR3 reads CSARDLLFGGSYEQYF. In nucleotides, the CDR3 is TGCAGTGCTAGAGATCTCCTGTTTGGCGGATCCTACGAGCAGTACTTC.

The chain joins TRBV19 to TRBJ1-2; no definite D call. The germline V gene has CDR1 LNHDA and CDR2 SQIVND (reference sequence). Trimming shortened V by 10 bases and J by 5 bases, and 8 bases separated the two germline ends. This CDR3 region has 10 residues. The CDR3 nucleotides read TGTGCCACCGAGTGGTATGGCTACACCTTC. Protein: CATEWYGYTF.

At least ten counts were recorded for this clonotype. V gene TRBV7-6 combines with J gene TRBJ1-1; TRBD1 agrees at 9 bases. V shed 4 bases, J shed 2 bases, and the junction held 5 bases outside the gene matches. CDR3 length equals 15 residues. The germline V gene encodes CDR1 SGHVS and CDR2 FNYEAQ. DNA of the CDR3: TGTGCCAGCAGCTCGGACAGGGGCGCTAACACTGAAGCTTTCTTT. Its protein product is CASSSDRGANTEAFF.

This clonotype was picked up a small number of times. The chain is built from TRBV6-6 and TRBJ2-1; no firm D call. Germline V gene lookup returns CDR1 MNHNY and CDR2 SVGAGI (reference sequence). V shed 2 bases and J shed 9 bases, with 2 bases lying between them. The CDR3 runs 10 residues. The CDR3 DNA follows: TGTGCCAGCAGTTACGGTGAGCAGTTCTTC. Protein: CASSYGEQFF.

This clonotype was recorded at least ten times. This rearrangement joins TRBV7-2 to TRBJ1-1, with D hard to call. V lost 3 bases and J 3 bases, leaving 8 bases between the germline ends. There are 13 residues in the CDR3. The germline CDR1 and CDR2 sequences are SGHTA and FQGNSA. CDR3 sequence reads: CASSLQEYTEAFF. In DNA, the CDR3 is TGTGCCAGCAGCTTGCAGGAATACACTGAAGCTTTCTTT. The full variable domain, with the rest looked up from reference TRBV7-2 and TRBJ1-1, is GAGVSQSPSNKVTEKGKDVELRCDPISGHTALYWYRQSLGQGLEFLIYFQGNSAPDKSGLPSDRFSAERTGGSVSTLTIQRTQQEDSAVYLCASSLQEYTEAFFGQGTRLTVV.

This clonotype came up many times. The chain employs TRBV7-2 and TRBJ2-6; TRBD1 might be the D (5 bases). Germline V gene data show CDR1 as SGHTA and CDR2 as FQGNSA. The CDR3 is made up of 15 amino acids. The V end lost 5 bases, the J end lost 1 base, and 9 bases lay between the germline ends. CDR3 DNA sequence: TGTGCCAGCAGCCCCAGACAGTCTGGGGCCAACGTCCTGACTTTC. Translated, it gives CASSPRQSGANVLTF.

Worth noting for this clonotype: A much larger clonotype is one base distant, so this may be a read error. The J gene is TRBJ2-2, the V gene TRBV28, with D uncertain. CDR1 is MDHEN, CDR2 SYDVKM, per germline. This CDR3 spans 13 amino acids. The chain's CDR3 is CASSLFYTRELFF. The DNA for the CDR3 is TGTGCCAGCAGTTTATTCTACACCAGGGAGCTGTTTTTT. Looking up the rest from reference TRBV28 and TRBJ2-2 gives the full variable domain: DVKVTQSSRYLVKRTGEKVFLECVQDMDHENMFWYRQDPGLGLRLIYFSYDVKMKEKGDIPEGYSVSREKKERFSLILESASTNQTSMYLCASSLFYTRELFFGEGSRLTVL.

In its sample, this clonotype was seen a few times. The chain employs TRBV5-4 and TRBJ1-4; no reliable D call. V was cut by 4 bases and J by 5 bases, with 9 bases left in between. CDR3 length: 13 amino acids. Per germline, CDR1 SGHNT and CDR2 YYREEE (reference sequence). The CDR3: CASSPEGNEKLFF. CDR3 DNA: TGTGCCAGCAGCCCCGAAGGAAATGAAAAACTGTTTTTT.

The genes are TRBV20-1 and TRBJ2-7, with 7 bases identical to TRBD2. V was pared by 0 bases and J by 5 bases, with 7 bases of the junction left unmatched. The CDR3 is made up of 14 amino acids. CDR1 and CDR2 from the germline V gene are DFQATT and SNEGSKA (reference sequence). CDR3 loop: CSARDLGGLNEQYF. DNA of the CDR3: TGCAGTGCTAGAGATCTCGGGGGGTTGAACGAGCAGTACTTC.

In its sample, this clonotype was seen many times. V gene TRBV7-6 combines with J gene TRBJ2-1; TRBD1 or TRBD2 may be the D gene (5 bases each). Trimming left V 5 bases short and J 7 bases short, with 12 bases between. From germline, CDR1 is SGHVS and CDR2 FNYEAQ. There are 13 residues in the CDR3. The CDR3 coding sequence is TGTGCCAGCAGCCCTCCTTGGGGGAATGAGCAGTTCTTC. Translating gives CASSPPWGNEQFF.

This clonotype appeared a few times. This rearrangement joins TRBV6-2 or TRBV6-3 to TRBJ2-7; TRBD1 might be the D (5 bases). The CDR3 consists of 13 residues. With 4 bases removed from V and 3 bases from J, the gap between germline ends came to 10 bases. Germline V gene sequence: CDR1 MNHEY, CDR2 SVGEGT. CDR3 residues: CASSSGHNYEQYF. DNA of the CDR3: TGTGCCAGCAGTTCCGGACACAACTACGAGCAGTACTTC.